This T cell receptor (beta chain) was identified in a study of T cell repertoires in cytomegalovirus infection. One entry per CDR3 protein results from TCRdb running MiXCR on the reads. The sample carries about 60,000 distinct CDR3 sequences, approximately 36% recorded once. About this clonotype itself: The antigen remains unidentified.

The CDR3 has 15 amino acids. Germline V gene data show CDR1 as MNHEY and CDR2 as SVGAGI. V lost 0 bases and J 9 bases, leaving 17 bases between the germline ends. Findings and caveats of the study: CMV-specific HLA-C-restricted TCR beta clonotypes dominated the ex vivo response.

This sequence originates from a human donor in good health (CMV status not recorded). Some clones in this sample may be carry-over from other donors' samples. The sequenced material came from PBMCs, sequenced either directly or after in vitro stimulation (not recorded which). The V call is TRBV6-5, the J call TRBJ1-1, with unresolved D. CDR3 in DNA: TGTGCCAGCAGTTACTCGATAAAAATTCGTCATAAAGCTTTCTTT. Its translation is CASSYSIKIRHKAFF.